This record concerns one T cell receptor beta chain sequence. This clone may be a read error of a much larger clone one base away. These data are taken from a study of T cells after yellow fever vaccination. Germline CDR1 reads KGHSH; CDR2 reads LQKENI. The CDR3 spans 13 residues. TCRdb reprocessed the 5' RACE reads with MiXCR, giving one entry per CDR3 protein. This table holds approximately 260,000 distinct CDR3 sequences, around 5.3% found once. Source: CD4+ T cells sorted from PBMCs, taken on the day of the yellow fever booster vaccination. The receptor was derived from a man between 18 and 29 years old who received the YFV17D yellow fever vaccine. The chain is built from TRBV18 and TRBJ2-1, with D unresolved. CDR3 bases: TGTGGCAGCTCGCCCAGCCTACACGATGAGCAGTTCTTC. This sequence encodes CGSSPSLHDEQFF.